This T cell receptor beta chain was captured by sequencing in a study of beta chain features in type 1 diabetes. The CDR3 loop spans 17 amino acids. V was pared by 6 bases and J by 3 bases, with 12 bases of the junction left unmatched. Looked up from germline, CDR1 is MNHEY and CDR2 is SMNVEV (reference sequence). This clone was picked up a small number of times. All of the isolated RNA was reverse transcribed, so expressed TCRB transcripts were sequenced. TCRdb's copy holds only in-frame clones and misses some; the assay was immunoSEQ multiplex PCR. The profile shows 900,000 or so clones, around a sixth of them singletons.

Sequencing input: naive CD4+ T cells from blood. The V and J genes are TRBV27 and TRBJ2-1; 9 bases agree with TRBD2. This TCR derives from a woman aged 18-29 years in good health. CDR3 residues: CASSPRVGTSYYNEQFF. DNA for the CDR3: TGTGCCAGCAGCCCAAGGGTGGGGACTAGCTACTACAATGAGCAGTTCTTC.